This T cell receptor beta chain was identified during a study of T-cell reconstitution after alpha-beta-depleted transplantation in children. Whole-study findings and limits: Hyperexpanded clones declined; after one year, newly produced T cells mostly supplied diversity. By about two months after transplant, alpha-beta T cells reportedly arose from several hundred graft clones that had expanded. There were some patients whose high TCRbeta diversity at day 60 came from surviving recipient T cells and thymic progenitors.

It was with unique molecular identifiers that the TCRbeta library was prepared. TCRdb independently ran MiXCR on the PCR reads; one entry per CDR3 protein. This table has 190,000 or so distinct CDR3 sequences, around 5.9% appearing once. This clonotype was counted only a few times. Its antigen is as yet unknown. The CDR3 sequence is 15 residues long. Per the germline V gene, CDR1 is SGHVS and CDR2 is FQNEAQ. The V and J ends lost 5 bases and 9 bases, in that order; junction bases with no gene match: 11. The sequence derives from a girl younger than two with combined immunodeficiency, due to receive a stem cell transplant. The specimen comprised PBMCs, sampled before TCRalphabeta/CD19-depleted stem cell transplant. The V gene is TRBV7-8, the J gene TRBJ2-1, with 9 bases identical to TRBD2. The CDR3 DNA follows: TGTGCCAGCAGCATTCCCGGGACTAGCATGGGTGAGCAGTTCTTC. This translates into CASSIPGTSMGEQFF.